Listed here is a single T cell receptor (beta chain). Its matching antigen is unknown. These data come from a study of cytomegalovirus exposure and HLA in healthy donors. Broader study findings: Researchers reported from a later analysis that most CMV-associated TCR beta chains appeared HLA-restricted.

Researchers ran the PCR with 60 Vbeta and 13 Jbeta primers. Per the original methods: In a later analysis, of about 80 million unique beta chains, roughly 10 million appeared in at least two donors. Some clones are missing from TCRdb's copy, which holds only in-frame ones; the method was immunoSEQ multiplex PCR. The V and J calls and clone size come from that table; D and trimming were worked out from the DNA. The table shows around 90,000 clones, with around 84% occurring only once. This TCR was recovered from a woman in her thirties or forties in good health and CMV-seronegative. The source material was PBMCs.

CDR3 sequence (DNA): TGTGCCAGCAGTCCTAGCCAGATGAAGTGGTTCGGTGAGCAGTTCTTC. It specifies CASSPSQMKWFGEQFF. The chain couples TRBV5-6 to TRBJ2-1; D is perhaps TRBD2 (5 bases). Germline CDR1 is SGHDT and CDR2 is YYEEEE. The CDR3 has 16 residues. Trimming removed 5 bases at V and 9 bases at J, with 24 bases between.